This T cell receptor (beta chain) was sequenced during a study of control samples from healthy donors and cancer patients. Profiling relied on immunoSEQ multiplex PCR, and the TCRdb table lists in-frame clones only, not all of them. The sample holds tens of thousands of clones, approximately 84% seen once. V lost 1 base, J lost 5 bases, and 15 bases lay in between. Germline values: CDR1 MDHEN, CDR2 SYDVKM. The CDR3 extends over 16 amino acids. The specimen sequenced was blood. The source is a man aged 45-65 years in good health. The rearrangement joins TRBV28 to TRBJ2-4, with D hard to call. The CDR3 sequence is CASSLSAVRNQNIQYF. CDR3 bases: TGTGCCAGCAGTTTATCGGCGGTGCGAAACCAAAACATTCAGTACTTC.